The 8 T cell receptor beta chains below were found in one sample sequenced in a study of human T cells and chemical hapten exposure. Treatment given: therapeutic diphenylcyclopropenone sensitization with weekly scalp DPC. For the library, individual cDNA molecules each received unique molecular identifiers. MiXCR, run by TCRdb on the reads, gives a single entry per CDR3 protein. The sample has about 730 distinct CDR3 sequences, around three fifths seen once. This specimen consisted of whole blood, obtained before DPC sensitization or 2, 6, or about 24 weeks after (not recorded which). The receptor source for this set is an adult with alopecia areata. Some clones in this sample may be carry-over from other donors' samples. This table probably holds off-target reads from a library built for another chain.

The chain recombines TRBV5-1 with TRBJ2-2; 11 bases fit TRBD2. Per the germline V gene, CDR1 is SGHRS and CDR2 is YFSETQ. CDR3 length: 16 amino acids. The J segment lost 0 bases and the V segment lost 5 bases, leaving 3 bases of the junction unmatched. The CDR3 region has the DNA TGCGCCAGCAGGGAGGGACTAGCGGCGAACACCGGGGAGCTGTTTTTT. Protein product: CASREGLAANTGELFF. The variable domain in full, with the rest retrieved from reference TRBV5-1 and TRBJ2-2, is KAGVTQTPRYLIKTRGQQVTLSCSPISGHRSVSWYQQTPGQGLQFLFEYFSETQRNKGNFPGRFSGRQFSNSRSEMNVSTLELGDSALYLCASREGLAANTGELFFGEGSRLTVL.

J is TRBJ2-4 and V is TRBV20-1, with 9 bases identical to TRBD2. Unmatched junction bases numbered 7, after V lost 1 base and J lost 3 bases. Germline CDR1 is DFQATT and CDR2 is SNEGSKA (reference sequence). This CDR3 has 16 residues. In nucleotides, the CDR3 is TGCAGTGCTAGAGGGGTTAGCGGGAGCGGCAAAAACATTCAGTACTTC. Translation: CSARGVSGSGKNIQYF.

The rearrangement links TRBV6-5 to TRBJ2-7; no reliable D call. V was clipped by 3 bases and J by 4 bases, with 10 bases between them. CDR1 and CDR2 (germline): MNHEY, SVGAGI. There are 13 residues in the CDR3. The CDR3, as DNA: TGTGCCAGCAGTTATGGAGAGGAGTACGAGCAGTACTTC. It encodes CASSYGEEYEQYF.

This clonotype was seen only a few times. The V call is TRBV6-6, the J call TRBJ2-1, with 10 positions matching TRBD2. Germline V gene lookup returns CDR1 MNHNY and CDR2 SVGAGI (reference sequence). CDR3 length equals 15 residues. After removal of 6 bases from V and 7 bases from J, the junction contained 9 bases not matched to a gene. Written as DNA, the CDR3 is TGTGCCAGCAGAAATCTAGCGGGAGTCAGAAATGAGCAGTTCTTC. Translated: CASRNLAGVRNEQFF.

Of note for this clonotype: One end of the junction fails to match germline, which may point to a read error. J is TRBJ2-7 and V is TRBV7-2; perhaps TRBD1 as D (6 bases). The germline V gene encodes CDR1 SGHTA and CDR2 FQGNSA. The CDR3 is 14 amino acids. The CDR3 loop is CASSSRTVPYEQYF. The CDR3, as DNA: TGTGCCAGCAGCTCGCGGACAGTTCCCTATGAGCAGTACTTC. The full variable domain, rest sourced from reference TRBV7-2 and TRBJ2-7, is GAGVSQSPSNKVTEKGKDVELRCDPISGHTALYWYRQSLGQGLEFLIYFQGNSAPDKSGLPSDRFSAERTGGSVSTLTIQRTQQEDSAVYLCASSSRTVPYEQYFGPGTRLTVT.

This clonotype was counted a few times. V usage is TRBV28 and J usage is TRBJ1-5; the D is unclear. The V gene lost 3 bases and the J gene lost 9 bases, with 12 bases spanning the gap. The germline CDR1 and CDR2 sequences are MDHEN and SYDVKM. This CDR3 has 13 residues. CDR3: CASSFGRLLPQHF. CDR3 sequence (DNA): TGTGCCAGCAGTTTTGGCCGACTCTTGCCCCAGCATTTT. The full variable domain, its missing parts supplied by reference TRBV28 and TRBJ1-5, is DVKVTQSSRYLVKRTGEKVFLECVQDMDHENMFWYRQDPGLGLRLIYFSYDVKMKEKGDIPEGYSVSREKKERFSLILESASTNQTSMYLCASSFGRLLPQHFGDGTRLSIL.

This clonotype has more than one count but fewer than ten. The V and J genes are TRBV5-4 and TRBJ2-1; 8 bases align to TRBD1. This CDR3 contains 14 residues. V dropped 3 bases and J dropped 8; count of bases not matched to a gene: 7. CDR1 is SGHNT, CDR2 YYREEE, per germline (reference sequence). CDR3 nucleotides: TGTGCCAGCAGCTACGGACAGGGTATCGATGAGCAGTTCTTC. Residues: CASSYGQGIDEQFF.

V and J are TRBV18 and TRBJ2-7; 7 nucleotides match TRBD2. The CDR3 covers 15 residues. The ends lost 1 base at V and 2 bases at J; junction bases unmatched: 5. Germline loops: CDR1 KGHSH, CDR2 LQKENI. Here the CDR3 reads CASSPRLAEPYEQYF. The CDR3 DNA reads TGTGCCAGCTCACCACGCCTAGCGGAGCCCTACGAGCAGTACTTC.